These 27 T cell receptor beta chains share one sample of origin, sequenced in a study of blood T cell repertoires in COVID-19 (TCRdb year 2020). Libraries came from the immunoSEQ multiplex PCR assay. The source is immuneACCESS, and TCRdb retained only in-frame sequences with V and J called. Part of the clones is not carried over; for the studies checked, unresolved V genes explain less than half of this, and the remainder is unexplained. Recorded for this sample are a few hundred thousand clones; 85% to 90% of them occurred a single time. Of the sample, about 4.6% falls within the top ten clones. Sequenced sample: peripheral blood. These receptors were obtained from a middle-aged woman who had recovered from COVID-19.

The chain has TRBV6-5 and TRBJ1-3; maybe TRBD1 (5 bases). CDR1 and CDR2 from the germline V gene are MNHEY and SVGAGI. The CDR3 has 15 residues. Trimming cost V 3 bases and J 1 base, with 10 bases left between them. The CDR3 DNA reads TGTGCCAGCAGTTATGACACAGGTTCTGGAAACACCATATATTTT. It yields the protein CASSYDTGSGNTIYF.

The V and J genes are TRBV5-4 and TRBJ2-2, with D hard to call. V lost 9 bases and J 5 bases, leaving 8 bases between the germline ends. Germline lookup yields CDR1 SGHNT and CDR2 YYREEE (reference sequence). The CDR3 loop spans 11 amino acids. The CDR3 coding sequence is TGTGCCATAACATATACCGGGGAGCTGTTTTTT. This codes for CAITYTGELFF.

The chain is built from TRBV2 and TRBJ1-5, with TRBD1 identical over 7 bases. V shed 8 bases, J shed 5 bases, and the junction held 9 bases outside the gene matches. This CDR3 is 14 amino acids long. Germline V gene data show CDR1 as SNHLY and CDR2 as FYNNEI. The CDR3 DNA sequence: TGTGCCAGCTCCGATGACAGGGACCATCAGCCCCAGCATTTT. Amino acids: CASSDDRDHQPQHF.

The rearrangement uses TRBV24-1 and TRBJ1-5; TRBD1 agrees at 8 bases. This CDR3 region has 13 residues. CDR1 is KGHDR and CDR2 is SFDVKD in the germline V gene. Losses at the gene ends were 6 bases for V and 5 bases for J; bases not matched to a gene: 2. CDR3 protein: CATSKDRDQPQHF. Written as DNA, the CDR3 is TGTGCCACCAGTAAGGACAGGGATCAGCCCCAGCATTTT.

The V and J genes are TRBV7-6 and TRBJ2-5; D perhaps matches TRBD1 (6 bases). The germline V and J ends were trimmed by 5 bases and 4 bases, with 14 bases remaining between them. The CDR3 is 14 residues long. Looked up from germline, CDR1 is SGHVS and CDR2 is FNYEAQ. CDR3 in amino acids: CASSKLQGRETQYF. The CDR3 nucleotides read TGTGCCAGCAGCAAACTACAGGGAAGAGAGACCCAGTACTTC.

The chain couples TRBV7-9 to TRBJ2-3; D not resolved. V was pared by 2 bases and J by 3 bases, with 6 bases between. The CDR3 has 13 residues. Germline CDR1 SEHNR, CDR2 FQNEAQ (reference sequence). The CDR3 loop reads CASSLSRTDTQYF. DNA of the CDR3: TGTGCCAGCAGCTTATCGCGGACAGATACGCAGTATTTT.

The chain joins TRBV5-4 to TRBJ1-6; D unclear. This CDR3 has 14 residues. Germline V CDR1 and CDR2: SGHNT, YYREEE (reference sequence). V lost 4 bases and J lost 6, with 11 bases in between. CDR3 protein: CASSNDMLNSPLHF. CDR3 bases: TGTGCCAGCAGCAATGACATGCTTAATTCACCCCTCCACTTT.

This chain links TRBV27 with TRBJ2-1; 7 bases map to TRBD2. Germline V gene lookup returns CDR1 MNHEY and CDR2 SMNVEV (reference sequence). Germline trimming cut 2 bases from V and 5 bases from J; bases unmatched to any gene: 12. The CDR3 has 17 amino acids. As DNA, the CDR3 is TGTGCCAGCAGTTTAACGTTCGGGGGGACCAGTAACAATGAGCAGTTCTTC. It translates to CASSLTFGGTSNNEQFF.

The genes are TRBV11-2 and TRBJ1-2, with D possibly being TRBD1 (5 bases). V was clipped by 1 base and J by 7 bases, with 16 bases between them. The CDR3 is 15 residues long. Germline V gene lookup returns CDR1 SGHAT and CDR2 FQNNGV. CDR3 residues: CASSLVGAVDRGYTF. CDR3 bases: TGTGCCAGCAGCTTAGTAGGGGCGGTGGATCGTGGCTACACCTTC.

V is TRBV3-1 (or the pseudogene TRBV3-2) and J is TRBJ2-7, with a possible D match to TRBD1 (5 bases). Trimming removed 2 bases at V and 5 bases at J, with 10 bases between. The CDR3 has 13 amino acids. The germline CDR1 and CDR2 sequences are LGHDT and YNNKEL (reference sequence). The CDR3 nucleotides are TGTGCCAGCAGCCAAATGACAGTTCACGAGCAGTACTTC. This codes for CASSQMTVHEQYF.

The rearrangement uses TRBV20-1 and TRBJ2-5; D is possibly TRBD1 (6 bases). The CDR3 runs to 15 residues. The germline CDR1 and CDR2 sequences are DFQATT and SNEGSKA (reference sequence). The V and J ends lost 3 bases and 5 bases respectively, with 19 bases between them. CDR3 in amino acids: CSASVPQQGWETQYF. CDR3 coding DNA: TGCAGTGCTAGTGTCCCGCAACAGGGCTGGGAGACCCAGTACTTC.

The CDR3 here is CASSRGGRLGAGELFF. CDR3 nucleotides: TGTGCCAGCAGCCGCGGGGGGCGGCTGGGCGCCGGGGAGCTGTTTTTT. The J gene is TRBJ2-2, the V gene TRBV7-9; 8 bases match TRBD2. V shed 5 bases and J 6 bases; nucleotides not matched to a gene: 11. This CDR3 contains 16 residues. Germline V CDR1 and CDR2: SEHNR, FQNEAQ (reference sequence).

CDR3 sequence: CASSLGRGEPQHF. The CDR3 DNA reads as TGTGCCAGCAGCTTAGGTCGGGGTGAGCCCCAGCATTTT. The V call is TRBV11-2, the J call TRBJ1-5; no definite D call. V was shortened by 1 base and J by 8 bases, with 9 bases between the two germline ends. The germline CDR1 and CDR2 sequences are SGHAT and FQNNGV. The CDR3 sequence is 13 residues long.

CDR3 residues: CAWSINKQGVYGYTF. The CDR3 nucleotides are TGTGCCTGGAGTATAAACAAACAGGGTGTCTATGGCTACACCTTC. The chain is built from TRBV30 and TRBJ1-2; D may be TRBD1 (6 bases). The length of the CDR3 is 15 residues. In germline, CDR1 is GTSNPN, CDR2 SVGIG (reference sequence). V was shortened by 2 bases and J by 4 bases, with 17 bases between the two germline ends.

In this sample, this clone turned up once. The chain joins TRBV19 to TRBJ1-1; D unresolved. The germline V gene encodes CDR1 LNHDA and CDR2 SQIVND (reference sequence). CDR3 length equals 15 residues. The V gene lost 5 bases and the J gene lost 4 bases, with 17 bases spanning the gap. In DNA, the CDR3 is TGTGCCAGTAGTGTCGGAGGGATTGTCGGCACTGAAGCTTTCTTT. It codes for CASSVGGIVGTEAFF.

This chain joins TRBV4-3 and TRBJ2-5, with D perhaps matching TRBD2 (6 bases). The CDR3 sequence is 15 residues long. Germline CDR1 and CDR2: LGHNA and YSLEER. V lost 2 bases and J 1 base, leaving 11 bases between the germline ends. The CDR3 is CASSQSDYVQETQYF. DNA of the CDR3: TGCGCCAGCAGCCAATCGGACTACGTCCAAGAGACCCAGTACTTC.

J is TRBJ2-1 and V is TRBV27; tentative D call: TRBD1 (6 bases). The CDR3 totals 11 residues. Germline V gene data show CDR1 as MNHEY and CDR2 as SMNVEV (reference sequence). Trimming took off 5 bases at V and 10 bases at J, with 9 bases between the two ends. This CDR3 reads CASSPGQEQFF. CDR3 in DNA: TGTGCCAGCAGTCCCGGACAGGAGCAGTTCTTC.

This clone has only one observation. J is TRBJ1-2 and V is TRBV2, with D possibly matching TRBD1 (5 bases). Trimming removed 3 bases at V and 8 bases at J, with 22 bases between. CDR1 SNHLY and CDR2 FYNNEI come from the germline V gene. The CDR3 totals 16 residues. The DNA of the CDR3 is TGTGCCAGCAGTGACCGGAGGGGCGCCCTAGTATTGGGCTACACCTTC. This encodes CASSDRRGALVLGYTF.

V usage is TRBV5-1 and J usage is TRBJ2-5; 13 bases are shared with TRBD2. Germline values: CDR1 SGHRS, CDR2 YFSETQ. The CDR3 runs 17 residues. V dropped 7 bases and J dropped 5; count of bases not matched to a gene: 14. Written as DNA, the CDR3 is TGCGCCAGCGCACAGGGACTAGCGGGGCGAGGAGAGGAGACCCAGTACTTC. It codes for CASAQGLAGRGEETQYF.

The chain joins TRBV28 to TRBJ1-1, with 8 bases identical to TRBD1. This CDR3 comprises 14 residues. Looked up from germline, CDR1 is MDHEN and CDR2 is SYDVKM. The V and J ends lost 7 bases and 3 bases, in that order; junction bases with no gene match: 7. This CDR3 reads CASTTGQVDTEAFF. The CDR3 bases are TGTGCCAGCACTACGGGACAGGTCGACACTGAAGCTTTCTTT.

V is TRBV10-3 and J is TRBJ1-1; tentatively, D is TRBD1 (5 bases). Germline V lookup: CDR1 ENHRY, CDR2 SYGVKD. With 4 bases removed from V and 5 bases from J, the gap between germline ends came to 11 bases. The CDR3 spans 13 residues. CDR3 sequence (DNA): TGTGCCATCAGTGGTGTGGGGGGGACTGAAGCTTTCTTT. Its translation: CAISGVGGTEAFF.

V is TRBV7-6 and J is TRBJ1-1; D ambiguous. Trimming cost V 5 bases and J 5 bases, with 12 bases left between them. Per the germline V gene, CDR1 is SGHVS and CDR2 is FNYEAQ. This CDR3 is 13 amino acids long. CDR3 residues: CASSPEGRTEAFF. The CDR3 nucleotides read TGTGCCAGCAGCCCGGAGGGTAGGACTGAAGCTTTCTTT.

The chain carries TRBV6-5 and TRBJ2-5; D gene uncertain. Trimming removed 3 bases from V and 1 base from J, with 9 bases in between. CDR1 and CDR2 from the germline V gene are MNHEY and SVGAGI. This CDR3 spans 14 amino acids. CDR3 loop: CASSYGGLQETQYF. CDR3 in DNA: TGTGCCAGCAGTTATGGTGGGCTCCAAGAGACCCAGTACTTC.

V usage is TRBV5-6 and J usage is TRBJ1-2; possibly TRBD1 for D (6 bases). This CDR3 has 15 amino acids. The germline V gene encodes CDR1 SGHDT and CDR2 YYEEEE. V lost 4 bases to trimming and J lost 2 bases, with 15 bases between them. CDR3 in DNA: TGTGCCAGCAGCCCTACCCCCGACAGGAACTATGGCTACACCTTC. Its translation: CASSPTPDRNYGYTF.

The chain couples TRBV2 to TRBJ2-7; D is possibly TRBD2 (5 bases). This CDR3 spans 13 amino acids. Trimming left V 5 bases short and J 4 bases short, with 12 bases between. CDR1 is SNHLY, CDR2 FYNNEI, per germline. As DNA, the CDR3 is TGTGCCAGCAGTATCGGGGTAGAATACGAGCAGTACGTC. This gives the protein CASSIGVEYEQYV.

The chain couples TRBV7-3 to TRBJ1-1; 8 nucleotides agree with TRBD1. The germline V gene has CDR1 SGHTA and CDR2 FQGTGA. The CDR3 is made up of 13 amino acids. V lost 5 bases, J lost 8 bases, and 7 bases stayed unmatched. The chain's CDR3 is CASSLAGGSEAFF. The CDR3 DNA sequence: TGTGCCAGCAGCCTAGCAGGGGGCAGCGAAGCTTTCTTT.

The V call is TRBV6-2 or TRBV6-3, the J call TRBJ2-3; 11 positions match TRBD1. Germline lookup yields CDR1 MNHEY and CDR2 SVGEGT. The trim removed 0 bases at V and 4 bases at J, leaving 6 bases unmatched. The CDR3 runs 17 residues. The chain's CDR3 is CASSYSIGQGASDTQYF. CDR3 bases: TGTGCCAGCAGTTACTCTATTGGACAGGGGGCATCAGATACGCAGTATTTT.